This TCR beta chain originates from a study of human T cells and chemical hapten exposure. At the level of the study: An area of 2 cm by approximately 2 cm on upper inner arm skin received 2% DPC for sensitization. DPC (0.01%) was patch tested on the upper back and read at 6 days.

Each CDR3 protein gets one entry after TCRdb re-called the RACE reads with MiXCR. Found here are about 270,000 distinct CDR3 sequences, around 7% of them singletons; the top ten hold 0.9% to 1.5%. Sample time point: pre-sensitization, week 0. Specified treatment: therapeutic diphenylcyclopropenone sensitization with weekly scalp DPC. Regarding the study as a whole: Expanded TCRs produced significantly more large CDR3 similarity clusters than controls did.

The V end was cut by 2 bases, the J end by 0 bases, with 11 bases between. Germline CDR1 and CDR2: SQVTM and ANQGSEA. The CDR3 runs to 15 residues. This clonotype was recorded a few times. Its antigen is undetermined. The sequencing used whole blood, collected in connection with sensitization to the hapten diphenylcyclopropenone (DPC). The chain is built from TRBV29-1 and TRBJ1-3; D gene ambiguous. The clonotype comes from a man in his late teens or twenties with alopecia areata. Some clones in this sample may be carry-over from other donors' samples. Here the CDR3 DNA reads TGCAGCGTTGAACTTCTAGGGAGCTCTGGAAACACCATATATTTT. Amino acid sequence: CSVELLGSSGNTIYF.